The present T cell receptor (beta chain) was sequenced within a study of CD8 T cells in Susac syndrome. This CDR3 has 17 amino acids. Germline assignment: CDR1 SGHRS and CDR2 YFSETQ. V lost 4 bases to trimming and J lost 2 bases; unmatched junction nucleotides: 6. Reverse transcription of roughly 0.45 to 1 ug RNA was performed with random hexamers. TCRdb fed the immunoSEQ multiplex PCR reads into MiXCR, producing one record per CDR3 protein. The sample has 100,000 to 150,000 distinct CDR3 sequences; approximately 93% are singletons. This receptor was obtained from a human donor with multiple sclerosis. The V call is TRBV5-1, the J call TRBJ2-1; 13 bases fit TRBD2. Sample: CD8+ T cells from PBMCs. This chain's CDR3 is CASSVTSGRRAYNEQFF. CDR3 bases: TGCGCCAGCAGCGTGACTAGCGGGAGGCGCGCCTACAATGAGCAGTTCTTC.